Below are 7 T cell receptor beta chains sequenced from a single sample in a study of blood T cell repertoires in COVID-19 (dated by TCRdb to about 2020). Library preparation employed the immunoSEQ multiplex PCR assay. TCRdb obtained this table from immuneACCESS and retained in-frame rearrangements with V and J assigned. These tables miss some clones; where compared with another copy, unresolved V genes account for less than half of the shortfall, and the remainder is unexplained. This sample has around 250,000 clones in its table, and around four fifths of those were observed once. Approximately 9% of the sample goes to the ten largest clones. The sequenced sample was peripheral blood. These receptors originate from a middle-aged man with active or convalescent COVID-19.

The rearrangement links TRBV29-1 to TRBJ2-7; TRBD1 matches at 11 bases. CDR1 is SQVTM, CDR2 ANQGSEA, per germline. Trimming took 8 bases from V and 2 from J; bases not matched to a gene: 5. The CDR3 contains 13 residues. CDR3 DNA sequence: TGCAGCTCAAGGACAGGGGGCCCCTACGAGCAGTACTTC. Encoded protein: CSSRTGGPYEQYF.

The genes are TRBV27 and TRBJ2-1; D unresolved. V lost 4 bases and J 2 bases, leaving 6 bases between the germline ends. There are 13 residues in the CDR3. Germline CDR1 MNHEY, CDR2 SMNVEV (reference sequence). CDR3 amino acids: CASSSDTYNEQFF. The CDR3 nucleotides read TGTGCCAGCAGTTCAGACACCTACAATGAGCAGTTCTTC.

The chain recombines TRBV5-1 with TRBJ1-6; no clear D. V was clipped by 0 bases and J by 2 bases, with 3 bases between them. The germline V gene encodes CDR1 SGHRS and CDR2 YFSETQ. The CDR3 is 14 residues long. The CDR3 DNA follows: TGCGCCAGCAGCTTGGACACCTATAATTCACCCCTCCACTTT. It yields the protein CASSLDTYNSPLHF.

The chain couples TRBV24-1 to TRBJ2-2, with D unresolved. The germline V gene encodes CDR1 KGHDR and CDR2 SFDVKD. Trimming removed 4 bases from V and 0 bases from J, with 11 bases in between. The CDR3 runs to 16 residues. In nucleotides, the CDR3 is TGTGCCACCAGTGACCCTGCCACACCGAACACCGGGGAGCTGTTTTTT. Its translation: CATSDPATPNTGELFF.

V and J are TRBV5-1 and TRBJ1-2; tentatively, D is TRBD1 (5 bases). The germline gives CDR1 SGHRS, CDR2 YFSETQ. Trimming took 0 bases from V and 2 from J, leaving 11 bases between them. CDR3 size: 15 residues. CDR3 DNA sequence: TGCGCCAGCAGCTTGGACAGGAATAAAAACTATGGCTACACCTTC. Encoded protein: CASSLDRNKNYGYTF.

The chain links TRBV5-1 to TRBJ2-2; TRBD2 might be the D (6 bases). The ends were cut back, 6 bases at V and 3 bases at J, with 15 bases in the middle. The CDR3 contains 15 residues. Germline CDR1 SGHRS, CDR2 YFSETQ. As DNA, the CDR3 is TGCGCCAGCACCCCGGAGGACTATCACACCGGGGAGCTGTTTTTT. The encoded protein is CASTPEDYHTGELFF.

CDR3 amino acids: CASSQVITGGIGLNYGYTF. The CDR3 coding sequence is TGTGCCAGCAGCCAAGTCATCACAGGGGGGATCGGGCTTAACTATGGCTACACCTTC. The J gene is TRBJ1-2, the V gene TRBV3-1 (or the pseudogene TRBV3-2); TRBD1 aligns across 8 bases. CDR3 size: 19 residues. With 1 base clipped from V and 1 base from J, the junction kept 14 bases outside the gene matches. Germline values: CDR1 LGHDT, CDR2 YNNKEL (reference sequence).